The 3 T cell receptor beta chains presented below share a single source sample, sequenced in a study of T cell repertoires in cytomegalovirus infection (dated by TCRdb to 2018 to 2020). The antigens of these receptors remain unknown. Sequencing was carried out with an Illumina HiSeq 1500. The raw public reads went through TCRdb reprocessing: fastp at Q25, MiXCR clone calling, in-frame beta chains kept. Identical CDR3 protein sequences are pooled into one entry, listed with their most common genes and DNA. This sample lists tens of thousands of distinct CDR3 sequences; 15% to 25% were detected once. Together, the top ten hold 50% to 65% of the sample. The treatment or condition label for this specimen denotes: in vitro stimulation with specific CMV peptide epitopes to enrich CMV-specific T cells. The sample consisted of CD8+ T cells from cultured PBMCs, taken from culture after CMV antigen stimulation. The receptors originated from a human donor in good health (CMV status not recorded). Some clones in this sample may be carry-over from other donors' samples.

The rearrangement joins TRBV27 to TRBJ2-7; TRBD2 matches 11 bases. J lost 4 bases, V lost 5 bases, and 4 bases had no gene match. The germline V gene has CDR1 MNHEY and CDR2 SMNVEV (reference sequence). CDR3 length: 14 residues. For the CDR3, the DNA is TGTGCCAGCAGTCCGGGACTAGCGGCTTACGAGCAGTACTTC. Protein sequence: CASSPGLAAYEQYF.

This clonotype was picked up a small number of times. The chain carries TRBV30 and TRBJ1-5; 9 bases align to TRBD1. The germline V gene encodes CDR1 GTSNPN and CDR2 SVGIG (reference sequence). V lost 4 bases to trimming and J lost 1 base; unmatched junction nucleotides: 5. The CDR3 is made up of 15 amino acids. This CDR3 reads CAWKDRGLSNQPQHF. CDR3 sequence (DNA): TGTGCCTGGAAGGACAGGGGTTTGAGCAATCAGCCCCAGCATTTT. The variable domain in full, with the rest retrieved from reference TRBV30 and TRBJ1-5, is SQTIHQWPATLVQPVGSPLSLECTVEGTSNPNLYWYRQAAGRGLQLLFYSVGIGQISSEVPQNLSASRPQDRQFILSSKKLLLSDSGFYLCAWKDRGLSNQPQHFGDGTRLSIL.

In regard to this clonotype: A much more abundant neighbour one base away suggests this may be a read error. The chain is built from TRBV7-9 and TRBJ1-6; D is ambiguous. This CDR3 contains 14 residues. The V and J ends lost 5 bases and 7 bases respectively, with 12 bases between them. In germline, CDR1 is SEHNR, CDR2 FQNEAQ (reference sequence). CDR3: CASSPQTSNSPLHF. The CDR3 DNA sequence: TGTGCCAGCAGCCCCCAGACGAGCAATTCACCCCTCCACTTT.